This T cell receptor beta chain was recorded in a study of blood T cell repertoires in COVID-19. The overall study: Samples came from the United States, Italy and Spain, spanning acute and convalescent COVID-19.

The germline CDR1 and CDR2 sequences are MDHEN and SYDVKM. The CDR3 loop spans 17 amino acids. The V gene end was trimmed by 0 bases and the J gene end by 6 bases; junction bases not matched to a gene: 8. Self-reported history from a screening survey and questionnaire set each donor's cohort. Generated by immunoSEQ multiplex PCR, the TCRdb table keeps only in-frame clones and is missing some. The sample records 270,000 or so clones, 70% to 90% being singletons. This clone occurred a few times. Sequencing was carried out using PBMCs or T cells enriched from blood (not recorded which). This receptor was taken from a woman aged 30 to 39 with acute COVID-19. The chain recombines TRBV28 with TRBJ2-2; 9 nucleotides agree with TRBD1. CDR3 nucleotide sequence: TGTGCCAGCAGTTTATGGGGCTTGGACAGGGGACCCGGGGAGCTGTTTTTT. It encodes CASSLWGLDRGPGELFF. Full variable domain (rest looked up from reference TRBV28 and TRBJ2-2): DVKVTQSSRYLVKRTGEKVFLECVQDMDHENMFWYRQDPGLGLRLIYFSYDVKMKEKGDIPEGYSVSREKKERFSLILESASTNQTSMYLCASSLWGLDRGPGELFFGEGSRLTVL.